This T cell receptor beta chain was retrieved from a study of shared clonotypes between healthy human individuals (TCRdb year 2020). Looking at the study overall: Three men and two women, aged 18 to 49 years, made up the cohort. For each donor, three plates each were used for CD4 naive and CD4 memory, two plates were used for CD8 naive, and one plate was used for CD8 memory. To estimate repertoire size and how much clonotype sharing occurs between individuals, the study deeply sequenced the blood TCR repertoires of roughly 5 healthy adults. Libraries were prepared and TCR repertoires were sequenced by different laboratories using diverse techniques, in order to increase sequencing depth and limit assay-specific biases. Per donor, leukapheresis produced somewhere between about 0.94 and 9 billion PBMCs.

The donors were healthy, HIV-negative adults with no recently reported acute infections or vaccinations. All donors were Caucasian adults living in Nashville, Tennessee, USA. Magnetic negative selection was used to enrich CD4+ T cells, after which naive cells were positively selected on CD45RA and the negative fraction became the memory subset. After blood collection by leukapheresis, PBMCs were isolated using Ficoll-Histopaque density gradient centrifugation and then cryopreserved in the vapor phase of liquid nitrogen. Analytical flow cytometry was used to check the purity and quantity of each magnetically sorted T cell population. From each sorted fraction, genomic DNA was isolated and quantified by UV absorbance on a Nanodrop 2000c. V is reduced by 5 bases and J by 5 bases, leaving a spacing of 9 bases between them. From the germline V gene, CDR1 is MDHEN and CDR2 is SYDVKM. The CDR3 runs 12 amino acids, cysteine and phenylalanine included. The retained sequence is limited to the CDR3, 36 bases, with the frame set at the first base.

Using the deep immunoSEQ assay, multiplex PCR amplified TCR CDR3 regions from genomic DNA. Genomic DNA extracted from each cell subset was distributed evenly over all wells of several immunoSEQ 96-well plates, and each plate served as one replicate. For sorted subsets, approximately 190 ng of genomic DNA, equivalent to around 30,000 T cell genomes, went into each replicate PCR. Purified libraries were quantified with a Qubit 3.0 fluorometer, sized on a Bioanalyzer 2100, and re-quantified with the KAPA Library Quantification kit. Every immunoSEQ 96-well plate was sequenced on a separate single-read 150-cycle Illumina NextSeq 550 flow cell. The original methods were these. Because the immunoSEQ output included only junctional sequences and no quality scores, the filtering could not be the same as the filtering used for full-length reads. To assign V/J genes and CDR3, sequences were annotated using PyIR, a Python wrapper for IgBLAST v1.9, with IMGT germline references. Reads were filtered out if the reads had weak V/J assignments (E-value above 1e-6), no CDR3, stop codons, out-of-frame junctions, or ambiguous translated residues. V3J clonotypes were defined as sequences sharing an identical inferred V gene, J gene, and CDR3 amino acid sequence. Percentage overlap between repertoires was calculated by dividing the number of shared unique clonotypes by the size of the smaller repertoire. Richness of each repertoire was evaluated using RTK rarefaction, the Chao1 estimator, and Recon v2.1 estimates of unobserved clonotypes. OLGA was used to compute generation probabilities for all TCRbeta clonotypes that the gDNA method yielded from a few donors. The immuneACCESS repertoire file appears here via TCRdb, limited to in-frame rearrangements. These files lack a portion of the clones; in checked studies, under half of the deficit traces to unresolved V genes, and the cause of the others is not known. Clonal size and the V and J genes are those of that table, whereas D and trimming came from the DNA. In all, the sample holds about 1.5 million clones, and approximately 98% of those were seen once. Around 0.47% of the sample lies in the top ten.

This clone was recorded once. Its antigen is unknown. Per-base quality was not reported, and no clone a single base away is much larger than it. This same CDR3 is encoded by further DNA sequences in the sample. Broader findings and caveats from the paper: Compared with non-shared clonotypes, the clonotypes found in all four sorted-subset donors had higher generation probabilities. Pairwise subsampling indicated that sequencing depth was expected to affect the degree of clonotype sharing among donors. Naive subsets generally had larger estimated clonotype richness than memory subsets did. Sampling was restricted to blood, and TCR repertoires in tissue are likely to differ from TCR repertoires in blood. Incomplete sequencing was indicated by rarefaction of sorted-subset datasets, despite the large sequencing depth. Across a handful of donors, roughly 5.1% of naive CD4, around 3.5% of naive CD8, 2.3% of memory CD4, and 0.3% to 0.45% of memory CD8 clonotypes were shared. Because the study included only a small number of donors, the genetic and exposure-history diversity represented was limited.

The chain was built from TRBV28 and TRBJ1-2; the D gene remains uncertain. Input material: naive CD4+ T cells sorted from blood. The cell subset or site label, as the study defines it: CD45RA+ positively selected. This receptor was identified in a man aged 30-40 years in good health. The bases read TGTGCCAGCAGTCCAGGACCTTATGGCTACACCTTC. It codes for CASSPGPYGYTF.